A selection of T cell receptor beta chains follows, all from one sample in a study of Graves' ophthalmopathy and Graves' hyperthyroidism. TCRdb re-analysed the multiplex PCR reads in MiXCR, keeping a single row per CDR3 protein. The sample includes over 450,000 distinct CDR3 sequences, over 13% of them seen just once. Material for sequencing was blood. The receptors here all came from a woman aged 25 to 39 with Graves' ophthalmopathy. CDR3s include the opening cysteine and the closing phenylalanine or tryptophan. Each record gives: V gene, J gene, D gene, clone size, CDR3 protein, CDR3 DNA. The D gene is left open where the match is weak. A row's size may be missing; if present it is once, few, many or a size class.

>TRBV28|TRBJ1-6|.|many
CASRRRQYNSPLHF
TGTGCCAGCAGGCGGAGACAGTATAATTCACCCCTCCACTTT
>TRBV5-1|TRBJ2-5|TRBD2|few
CASSYAGGRQETQYF
TGCGCCAGCAGCTATGCGGGAGGTCGGCAAGAGACCCAGTACTTC
>TRBV7-3|TRBJ2-7|.|few
CASSPRQSSYEQYF
TGTGCCAGCAGCCCTAGACAGAGCTCCTACGAGCAGTACTTC
>TRBV18|TRBJ1-6|.|.
CASSPRQRRRNSPLHF
TGTGCCAGCTCACCACGGCAACGGCGGAGAAATTCACCCCTCCACTTT
>TRBV3-1|TRBJ1-6|.|.
CASSQRQGSLHF
TGTGCCAGCAGCCAGAGGCAGGGGAGCCTCCACTTT
>TRBV4-1|TRBJ2-4|.|many
CASSSTYLAKNIQYF
TGCGCCAGCAGCTCCACATACCTAGCCAAAAACATTCAGTACTTC
>TRBV27|TRBJ1-2|.|many
CASSPRPHYGYTF
TGTGCCAGCAGTCCCCGACCACATTATGGCTACACCTTC
>TRBV4-1|TRBJ1-3|.|many
CASSQDSTGGTTIYF
TGCGCCAGCAGCCAAGATTCGACAGGTGGAACCACCATATATTTT
>TRBV28|TRBJ2-7|.|.
CASRRQGLAYEQYF
TGTGCCAGCAGGCGACAGGGACTCGCCTACGAGCAGTACTTC
>TRBV27|TRBJ1-1|TRBD1|many
CASGAYTGTGNTEAFF
TGTGCCAGCGGTGCTTACACCGGGACAGGGAACACTGAAGCTTTCTTT
>TRBV7-9|TRBJ1-6|.|many
CASSSSYRNSPLHF
TGTGCCAGCAGCTCATCTTATCGAAATTCACCCCTCCACTTT
>TRBV6-1|TRBJ1-2|.|many
CASQGTEGYTF
TGTGCCAGCCAGGGAACGGAAGGCTACACCTTC
>TRBV5-5|TRBJ1-4|TRBD1|few
CASSADRRRIEKLFF
TGTGCCAGCAGCGCGGACAGGAGGCGGATCGAAAAACTGTTTTTT
>TRBV28|TRBJ2-7|.|many
CASNPGDRAYEQYF
TGTGCCAGCAACCCCGGGGACCGAGCCTACGAGCAGTACTTC
>TRBV7-8|TRBJ1-1|.|many
CASTPAGRDTEAFF
TGTGCCAGCACCCCCGCTGGGCGGGACACTGAAGCTTTCTTT
>TRBV9|TRBJ1-2|.|many
CASSPYMGTNYGYTF
TGTGCCAGCAGCCCATATATGGGGACGAACTATGGCTACACCTTC
>TRBV15|TRBJ1-2|TRBD1|many
CATSRDRNTGGAYGYTF
TGTGCCACCAGCAGAGATAGGAACACAGGGGGTGCCTATGGCTACACCTTC
>TRBV5-5|TRBJ2-7|TRBD1|few
CASSLVGTGNYEQYF
TGTGCCAGCAGCTTGGTGGGGACAGGCAACTACGAGCAGTACTTC
>TRBV12-3/TRBV12-4|TRBJ2-5|.|many
CASSPGTIGGETQYF
TGTGCCAGCAGTCCGGGGACCATTGGTGGAGAGACCCAGTACTTC
>TRBV19|TRBJ2-5|.|many
CASSLAPQETQYF
TGTGCCAGTAGTCTGGCCCCCCAAGAGACCCAGTACTTC
>TRBV9|TRBJ1-2|TRBD1|few
CASSVADRVKGYTF
TGTGCCAGCAGCGTAGCCGACAGGGTAAAAGGCTACACCTTC
>TRBV7-8|TRBJ2-2|.|many
CASIRTAANTGELFF
TGTGCCAGCATCAGGACGGCAGCGAACACCGGGGAGCTGTTTTTT
>TRBV6-1|TRBJ2-3|.|once
CASSRTDLGGDTQYF
TGTGCCAGCAGCCGGACAGACCTCGGTGGAGATACGCAGTATTTT
>TRBV12-3/TRBV12-4|TRBJ2-7|.|.
CASSLGTVVSEQYF
TGTGCCAGCAGCTTAGGGACGGTGGTGAGCGAGCAGTACTTC
>TRBV27|TRBJ1-1|TRBD1|many
CATRGLGNTEAFF
TGTGCCACCAGGGGGCTCGGAAACACTGAAGCTTTCTTT
>TRBV29-1|TRBJ2-7|.|few
CSVVRADNYEQYF
TGCAGCGTTGTTCGAGCGGATAACTACGAGCAGTACTTC
>TRBV6-2/TRBV6-3|TRBJ2-7|TRBD2|many
CASRNSGTSGAFSYEQYF
TGTGCCAGCAGAAACTCCGGGACTAGCGGAGCTTTTTCCTACGAGCAGTACTTC
>TRBV2|TRBJ2-2|TRBD1|many
CASMKQGAAGELFF
TGTGCCAGCATGAAGCAGGGGGCTGCCGGGGAGCTGTTTTTT
>TRBV20-1|TRBJ2-7|.|many
CSARARQVDEQYF
TGCAGTGCTAGGGCTCGGCAGGTCGACGAGCAGTACTTC
>TRBV6-1|TRBJ2-7|TRBD2|few
CASSESRGLAGTYEQYF
TGTGCCAGCAGTGAAAGCCGGGGACTAGCGGGGACCTACGAGCAGTACTTC
>TRBV3-1|TRBJ2-7|.|few
CASSQDINIGKEQYF
TGTGCCAGCAGCCAAGATATTAACATCGGGAAGGAGCAGTACTTC
>TRBV12-3/TRBV12-4|TRBJ2-7|.|few
CASSLHPTNYEQYF
TGTGCCAGCAGTCTCCACCCGACCAACTACGAGCAGTACTTC
>TRBV7-8|TRBJ1-2|.|many
CASSLNNYGYTF
TGTGCCAGCAGCCTAAATAACTATGGCTACACCTTC
>TRBV6-5|TRBJ2-2|.|many
CASSYSAGELFF
TGTGCCAGCAGTTACTCTGCCGGGGAGCTGTTTTTT
>TRBV28|TRBJ2-5|.|many
CASSSIWGDGREYQETQYF
TGTGCCAGCAGTTCCATATGGGGGGACGGCCGCGAGTACCAAGAGACCCAGTACTTC
>TRBV30|TRBJ2-7|.|.
CAWRDSWTSYEQYF
TGTGCCTGGAGGGACAGCTGGACTTCCTACGAGCAGTACTTC
>TRBV15|TRBJ1-5|.|many
CATSSIFDVPVNQPQHF
TGTGCCACCAGCAGTATTTTTGACGTCCCCGTTAATCAGCCCCAGCATTTT
>TRBV4-1|TRBJ2-5|TRBD2|few
CASSQAVAGVSETQYF
TGCGCCAGCAGCCAAGCAGTGGCGGGGGTCTCAGAGACCCAGTACTTC
>TRBV29-1|TRBJ1-2|.|few
CSHSGASYGCTF
.
>TRBV7-2|TRBJ1-1|.|few
CASSSISQPNTEAFF
TGTGCCAGCAGCTCTATTAGCCAACCGAACACTGAAGCTTTCTTT
>TRBV12-3/TRBV12-4|TRBJ1-2|.|many
CASSLGIGDYGYTF
TGTGCCAGCAGTTTAGGGATCGGTGACTATGGCTACACCTTC
>TRBV24-1|TRBJ1-2|TRBD1|many
CATRDRANYGYTF
TGTGCCACCCGGGACAGGGCCAACTATGGCTACACCTTC
>TRBV6-2/TRBV6-3|TRBJ2-7|.|many
CASSPSLRDYEQYF
TGTGCCAGCAGTCCTTCGCTAAGGGACTACGAGCAGTACTTC
>TRBV14|TRBJ1-1|.|many
CASSFIGGANTEAFF
TGTGCCAGCAGCTTTATCGGTGGCGCGAACACTGAAGCTTTCTTT